This T cell receptor beta chain was captured by sequencing in a study of shared clonotypes between healthy human individuals. The authors loaded around 190 ng DNA, 27,000 or so T cell genomes, into sorted-subset replicate PCRs. Using immunoSEQ multiplex PCR, the repertoire was profiled, and TCRdb retains in-frame clones only, with some absent. The profile covers 2 million to 2.5 million clones, with approximately 94% appearing a single time and around 0.13% taken by the ten largest. Comments on this clone: Its target is unknown.

The V gene's germline CDR1 is MNHEY and CDR2 SVGAGI. The V end was cut by 6 bases, the J end by 7 bases, with 16 bases between. The CDR3 has 13 residues. CD4+ cells yielded CD45RA+ naive and CD45RA-negative memory subsets. General observations from the study: The study found 4.5% to 6% of naive CD4 clonotypes shared across several donors. Apart from blood, nothing was sampled; tissue repertoires likely differ.

The sample comprised naive CD4+ T cells sorted from blood. Sample subset: CD45RA+ positively selected. This TCR came from a man in his late teens or twenties in good health. The chain uses TRBV6-5 and TRBJ2-7, with D maybe TRBD1 (6 bases). Here the CDR3 DNA reads TGTGCCAGCAGACACCGACAGGTTTTTGAGCAGTACTTC. This sequence encodes CASRHRQVFEQYF.